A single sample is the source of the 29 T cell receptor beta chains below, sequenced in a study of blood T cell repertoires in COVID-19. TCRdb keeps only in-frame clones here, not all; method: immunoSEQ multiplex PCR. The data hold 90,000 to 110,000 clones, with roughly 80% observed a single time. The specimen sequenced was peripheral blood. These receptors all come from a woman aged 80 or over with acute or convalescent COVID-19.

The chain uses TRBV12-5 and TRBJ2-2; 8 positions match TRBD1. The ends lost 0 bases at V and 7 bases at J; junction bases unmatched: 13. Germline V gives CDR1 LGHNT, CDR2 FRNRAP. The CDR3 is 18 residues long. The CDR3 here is CASGLVQGSGGLSGELFF. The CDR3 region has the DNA TGTGCTAGTGGTTTGGTACAAGGGTCAGGGGGCTTGAGCGGGGAGCTGTTTTTT.

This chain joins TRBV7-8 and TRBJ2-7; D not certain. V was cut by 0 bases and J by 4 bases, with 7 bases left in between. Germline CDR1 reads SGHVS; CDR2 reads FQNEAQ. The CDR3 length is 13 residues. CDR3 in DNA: TGTGCCAGCAGCTTAGCTGCCGGGTACGAGCAGTACGTC. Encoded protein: CASSLAAGYEQYV.

The CDR3 loop reads CASSLTSGGAGELFF. The CDR3 DNA sequence: TGCGCCAGCAGCTTGACTAGCGGAGGGGCCGGGGAGCTGTTTTTT. V usage is TRBV5-1 and J usage is TRBJ2-2; 8 bases line up with TRBD2. Trimming at V came to 1 base and at J to 6 bases, leaving 5 bases not matched to a gene. Germline assignment: CDR1 SGHRS and CDR2 YFSETQ. This CDR3 is built from 15 residues.

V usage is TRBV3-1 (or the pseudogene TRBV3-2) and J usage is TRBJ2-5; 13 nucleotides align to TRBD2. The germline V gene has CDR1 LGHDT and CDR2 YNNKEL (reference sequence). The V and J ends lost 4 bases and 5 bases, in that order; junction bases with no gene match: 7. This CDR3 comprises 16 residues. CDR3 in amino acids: CASSLRTSGRQETQYF. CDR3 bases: TGTGCCAGCAGCCTTCGGACTAGCGGGAGACAGGAGACCCAGTACTTC.

The CDR3 is CASSQARGTNNYGYTF. CDR3 in DNA: TGCGCCAGCAGCCAGGCCCGGGGGACCAATAACTATGGCTACACCTTC. The chain recombines TRBV4-3 with TRBJ1-2, with a possible D match to TRBD1 (5 bases). V lost 3 bases to trimming and J lost 1 base, with 15 bases between them. The length of the CDR3 is 16 residues. CDR1 LGHNA and CDR2 YSLEER come from the germline V gene.

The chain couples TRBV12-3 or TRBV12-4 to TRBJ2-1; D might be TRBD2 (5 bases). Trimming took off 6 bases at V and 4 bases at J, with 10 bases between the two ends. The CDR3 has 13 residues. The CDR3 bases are TGTGCCAGCAGCAAAGGACTTTACAATGAGCAGTTCTTC. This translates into CASSKGLYNEQFF.

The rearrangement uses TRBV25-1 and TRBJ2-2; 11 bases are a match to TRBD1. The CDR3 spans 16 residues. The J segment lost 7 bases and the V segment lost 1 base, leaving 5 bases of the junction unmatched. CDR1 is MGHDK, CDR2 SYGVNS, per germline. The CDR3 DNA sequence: TGTGCCAGCAGTGAATCTCGGACAGGGGGCATCGGGGAGCTGTTTTTT. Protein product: CASSESRTGGIGELFF.

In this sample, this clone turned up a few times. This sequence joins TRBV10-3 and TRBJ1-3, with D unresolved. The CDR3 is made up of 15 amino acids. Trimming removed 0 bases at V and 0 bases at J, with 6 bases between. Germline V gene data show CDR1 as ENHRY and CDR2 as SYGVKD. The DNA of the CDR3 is TGTGCCATCAGTGAGTCTTGGGCCTCTGGAAACACCATATATTTT. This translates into CAISESWASGNTIYF.

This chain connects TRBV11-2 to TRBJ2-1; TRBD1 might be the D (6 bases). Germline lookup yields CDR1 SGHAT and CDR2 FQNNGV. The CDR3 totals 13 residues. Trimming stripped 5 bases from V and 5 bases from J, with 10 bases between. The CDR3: CASSLDRNNEQFF. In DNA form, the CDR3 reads TGTGCCAGCAGCCTCGACAGGAACAATGAGCAGTTCTTC.

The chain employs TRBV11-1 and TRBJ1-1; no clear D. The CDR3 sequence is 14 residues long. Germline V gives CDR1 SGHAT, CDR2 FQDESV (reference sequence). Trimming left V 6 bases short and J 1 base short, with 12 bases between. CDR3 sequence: CASRQDIQNTEAFF. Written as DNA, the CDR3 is TGTGCCAGCAGACAAGACATCCAGAACACTGAAGCTTTCTTT.

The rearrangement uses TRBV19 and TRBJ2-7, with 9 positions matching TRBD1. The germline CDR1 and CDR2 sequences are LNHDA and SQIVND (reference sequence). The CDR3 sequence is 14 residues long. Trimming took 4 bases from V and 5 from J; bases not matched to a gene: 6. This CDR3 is CASSNNRGLHEQYF. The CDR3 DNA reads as TGTGCCAGTAGTAACAACAGGGGGCTCCACGAGCAGTACTTC. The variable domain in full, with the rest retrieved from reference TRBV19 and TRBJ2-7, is DGGITQSPKYLFRKEGQNVTLSCEQNLNHDAMYWYRQDPGQGLRLIYYSQIVNDFQKGDIAEGYSVSREKKESFPLTVTSAQKNPTAFYLCASSNNRGLHEQYFGPGTRLTVT.

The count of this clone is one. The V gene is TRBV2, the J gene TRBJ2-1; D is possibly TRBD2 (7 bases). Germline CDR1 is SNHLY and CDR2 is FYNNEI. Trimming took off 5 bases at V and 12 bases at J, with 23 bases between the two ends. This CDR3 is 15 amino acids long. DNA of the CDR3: TGTGCCAGCAGTCCATCGGGGGGCGCTTTTCGAGGGCAGTTCTTC. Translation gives CASSPSGGAFRGQFF.

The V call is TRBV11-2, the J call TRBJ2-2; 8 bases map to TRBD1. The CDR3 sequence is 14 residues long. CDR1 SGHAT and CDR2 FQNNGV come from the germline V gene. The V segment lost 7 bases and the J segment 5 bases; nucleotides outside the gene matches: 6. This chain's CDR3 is CASTQGATTGELFF. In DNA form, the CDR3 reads TGTGCCAGCACTCAGGGGGCAACGACCGGGGAGCTGTTTTTT.

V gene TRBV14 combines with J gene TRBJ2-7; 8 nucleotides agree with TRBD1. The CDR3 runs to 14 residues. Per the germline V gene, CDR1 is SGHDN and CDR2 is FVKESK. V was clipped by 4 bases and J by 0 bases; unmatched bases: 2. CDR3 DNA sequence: TGTGCCAGCAGCCGGGACAGGTCCTCCTACGAGCAGTACTTC. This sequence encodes CASSRDRSSYEQYF. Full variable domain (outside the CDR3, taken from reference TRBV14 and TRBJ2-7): EAGVTQFPSHSVIEKGQTVTLRCDPISGHDNLYWYRRVMGKEIKFLLHFVKESKQDESGMPNNRFLAERTGGTYSTLKVQPAELEDSGVYFCASSRDRSSYEQYFGPGTRLTVT.

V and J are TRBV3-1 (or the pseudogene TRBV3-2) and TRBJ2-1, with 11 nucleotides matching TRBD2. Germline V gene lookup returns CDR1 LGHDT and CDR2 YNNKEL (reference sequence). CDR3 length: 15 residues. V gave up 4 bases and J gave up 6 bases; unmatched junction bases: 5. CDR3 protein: CASSPSGRSINEQFF. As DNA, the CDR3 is TGTGCCAGCAGCCCTAGCGGGAGGTCGATCAATGAGCAGTTCTTC.

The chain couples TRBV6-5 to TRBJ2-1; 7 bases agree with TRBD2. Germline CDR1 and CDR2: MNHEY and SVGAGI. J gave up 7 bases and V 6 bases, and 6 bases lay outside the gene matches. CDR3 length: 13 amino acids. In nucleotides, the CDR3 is TGTGCCAGCAGGACTAGCAATATTAATGAGCAGTTCTTC. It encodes CASRTSNINEQFF.

DNA for the CDR3: TGTGCCAGCAGCTCAGGGGGCAATCAGCCCCAGCATTTT. Its translation: CASSSGGNQPQHF. V and J are TRBV5-4 and TRBJ1-5; a possible D gene is TRBD1 (6 bases). Looked up from germline, CDR1 is SGHNT and CDR2 is YYREEE (reference sequence). The length of the CDR3 is 13 residues. Trimming removed 3 bases from V and 2 bases from J, with 6 bases in between.

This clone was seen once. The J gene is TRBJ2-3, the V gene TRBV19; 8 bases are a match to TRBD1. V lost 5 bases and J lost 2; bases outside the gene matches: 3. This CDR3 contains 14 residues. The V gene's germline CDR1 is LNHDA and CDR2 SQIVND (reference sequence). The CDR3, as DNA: TGTGCCAGTAGTCGACAGGGGATCACAGATACGCAGTATTTT. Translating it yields CASSRQGITDTQYF. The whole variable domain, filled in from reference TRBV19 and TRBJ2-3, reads DGGITQSPKYLFRKEGQNVTLSCEQNLNHDAMYWYRQDPGQGLRLIYYSQIVNDFQKGDIAEGYSVSREKKESFPLTVTSAQKNPTAFYLCASSRQGITDTQYFGPGTRLTVL.

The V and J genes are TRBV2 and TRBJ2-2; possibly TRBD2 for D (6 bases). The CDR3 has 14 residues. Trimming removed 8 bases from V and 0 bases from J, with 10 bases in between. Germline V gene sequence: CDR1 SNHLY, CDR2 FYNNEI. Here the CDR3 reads CASGSGTNTGELFF. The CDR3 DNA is TGTGCCAGCGGTAGCGGCACGAACACCGGGGAGCTGTTTTTT.

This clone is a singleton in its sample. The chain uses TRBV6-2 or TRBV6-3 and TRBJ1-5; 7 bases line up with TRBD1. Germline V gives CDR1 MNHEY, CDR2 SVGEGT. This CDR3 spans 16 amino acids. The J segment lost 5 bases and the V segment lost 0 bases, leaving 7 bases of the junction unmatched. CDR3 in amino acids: CASSYSKRGRDQPQHF. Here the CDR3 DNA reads TGTGCCAGCAGTTACTCGAAGAGGGGGCGCGATCAGCCCCAGCATTTT.

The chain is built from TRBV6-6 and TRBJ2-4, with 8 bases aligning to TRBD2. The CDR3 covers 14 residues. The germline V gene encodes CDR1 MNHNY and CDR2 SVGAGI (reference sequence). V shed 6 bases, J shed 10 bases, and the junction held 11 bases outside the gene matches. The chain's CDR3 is CASSDSGVLVIQYF. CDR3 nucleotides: TGTGCCAGCAGCGATAGCGGGGTGCTGGTTATTCAGTACTTC.

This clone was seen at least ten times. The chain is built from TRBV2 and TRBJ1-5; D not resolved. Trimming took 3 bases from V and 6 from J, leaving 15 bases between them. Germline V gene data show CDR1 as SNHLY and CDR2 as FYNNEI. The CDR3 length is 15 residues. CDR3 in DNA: TGTGCCAGCAGTGAGGAAAGACCGGAGTCTCAGCCCCAGCATTTT. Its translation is CASSEERPESQPQHF.

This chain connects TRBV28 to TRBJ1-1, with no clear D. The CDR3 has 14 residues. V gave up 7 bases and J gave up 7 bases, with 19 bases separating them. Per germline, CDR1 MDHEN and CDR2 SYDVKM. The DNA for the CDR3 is TGTGCCAGCATTAAACCCGCCCGAGGACTTGAAGCTTTCTTT. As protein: CASIKPARGLEAFF.

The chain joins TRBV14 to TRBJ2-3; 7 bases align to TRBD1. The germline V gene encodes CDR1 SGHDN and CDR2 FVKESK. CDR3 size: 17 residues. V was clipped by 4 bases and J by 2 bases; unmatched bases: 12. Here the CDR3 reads CASSPGQAWGSTDTQYF. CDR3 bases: TGTGCCAGCAGCCCCGGACAGGCATGGGGGTCCACAGATACGCAGTATTTT.

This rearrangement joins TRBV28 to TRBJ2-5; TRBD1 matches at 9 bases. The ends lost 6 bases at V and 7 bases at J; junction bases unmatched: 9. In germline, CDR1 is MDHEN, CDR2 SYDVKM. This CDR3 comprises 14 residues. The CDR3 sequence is CASSEQGALGTQYF. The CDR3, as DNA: TGTGCCAGCAGCGAACAGGGGGCTTTAGGGACCCAGTACTTC.

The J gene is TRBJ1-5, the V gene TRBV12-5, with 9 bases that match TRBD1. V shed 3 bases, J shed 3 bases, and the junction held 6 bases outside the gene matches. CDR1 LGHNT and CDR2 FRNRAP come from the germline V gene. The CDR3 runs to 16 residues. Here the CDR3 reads CASGLGGQGFNQPQHF. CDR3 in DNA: TGTGCTAGTGGTTTAGGGGGACAGGGCTTCAATCAGCCCCAGCATTTT.

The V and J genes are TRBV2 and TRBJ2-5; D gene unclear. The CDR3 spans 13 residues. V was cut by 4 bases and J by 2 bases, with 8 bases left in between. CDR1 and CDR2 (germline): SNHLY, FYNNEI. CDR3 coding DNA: TGTGCCAGCAGTGTTAGAATTCAAGAGACCCAGTACTTC. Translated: CASSVRIQETQYF.

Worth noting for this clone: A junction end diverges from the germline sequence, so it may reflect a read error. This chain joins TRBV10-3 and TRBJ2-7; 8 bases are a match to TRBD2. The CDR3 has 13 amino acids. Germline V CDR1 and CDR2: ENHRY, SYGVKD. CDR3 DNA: TGTGCCCATCAAGGGACTAGGAAGGACTCTCAACTCTTC. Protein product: CAHQGTRKDSQLF.

CDR3 sequence reads: CASSLIKREFTTDTQYF. The DNA for the CDR3 is TGTGCCAGCAGCTTAATTAAGCGGGAATTTACCACAGATACGCAGTATTTT. The chain carries TRBV11-2 and TRBJ2-3; 7 positions agree with TRBD2. Germline trimming cut 2 bases from V and 2 bases from J; bases unmatched to any gene: 10. Germline CDR1 reads SGHAT; CDR2 reads FQNNGV. The CDR3 runs 17 residues.